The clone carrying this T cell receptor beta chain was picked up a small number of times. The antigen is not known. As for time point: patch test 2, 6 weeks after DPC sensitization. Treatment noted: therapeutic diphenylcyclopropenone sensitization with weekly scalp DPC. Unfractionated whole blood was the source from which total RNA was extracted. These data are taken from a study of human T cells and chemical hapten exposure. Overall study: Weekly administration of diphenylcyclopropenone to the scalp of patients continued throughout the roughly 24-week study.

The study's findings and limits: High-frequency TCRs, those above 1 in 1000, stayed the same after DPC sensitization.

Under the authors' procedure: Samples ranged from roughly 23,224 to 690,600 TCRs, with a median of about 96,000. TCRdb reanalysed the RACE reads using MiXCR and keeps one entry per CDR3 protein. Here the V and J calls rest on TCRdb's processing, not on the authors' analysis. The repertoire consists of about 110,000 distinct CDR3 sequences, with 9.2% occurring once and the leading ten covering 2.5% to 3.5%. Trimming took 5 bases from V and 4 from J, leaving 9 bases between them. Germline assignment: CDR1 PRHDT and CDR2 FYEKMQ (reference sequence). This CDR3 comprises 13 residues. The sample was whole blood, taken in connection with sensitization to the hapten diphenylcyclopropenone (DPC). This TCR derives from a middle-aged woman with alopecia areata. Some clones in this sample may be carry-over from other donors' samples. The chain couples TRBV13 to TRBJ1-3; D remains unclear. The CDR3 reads CASSRRGGNTIYF. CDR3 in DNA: TGTGCCAGCAGCCGACGAGGAGGAAACACCATATATTTT. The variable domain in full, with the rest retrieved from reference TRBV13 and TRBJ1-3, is AAGVIQSPRHLIKEKRETATLKCYPIPRHDTVYWYQQGPGQDPQFLISFYEKMQSDKGSIPDRFSAQQFSDYHSELNMSSLELGDSALYFCASSRRGGNTIYFGEGSWLTVV.